This T cell receptor beta chain was obtained from a study of blood T cell repertoires in COVID-19 (dated by TCRdb to the early 2020s). Regarding the complete study: Samples covering the acute and convalescent phases of COVID-19 were provided by collaborators in the United States, Italy and Spain. The prospective study material was composed of cDNA or gDNA derived from T cells, B-cell-depleted T cells, or PBMCs. Subjects who had been exposed to COVID-19, were actively infected with it, or had recovered from it provided the deeply sampled blood TCRbeta repertoires that made up the dataset. The repertoires were released in a freely available public database intended as a resource for research on the immune response to SARS-CoV-2. The samples were drawn from the first 160 participants of the ongoing ImmuneRACE study and from 950 to 1,500 subjects provided by 6 global collaborators. A de-identified subject ID, COVID-19 status, age in years and sex were almost always included in the sample metadata. Where HLA class I and class II types were available, the types were taken from metadata supplied by the sample provider, not from assay-based typing.

The immunoSEQ Assay, a bias-controlled multiplex PCR, was used to amplify TCRbeta CDR3 regions from genomic DNA. The authors processed their data as follows. The number of nucleated cells in each sample was estimated by amplification of reference gene primers within the assay. To quantify the absolute abundance of each unique TCRbeta CDR3 rearrangement, sequence reads were collapsed and filtered. For each sample, productive Simpson clonality was calculated as the square root of Simpson's diversity index over productive rearrangements. The clones in this table, taken by TCRdb from immuneACCESS, are in-frame only. Not every clone is retained; where verified, under half of the shortfall comes from an unresolved V gene, and the cause of the rest is unknown. Clone size and the V and J calls come from that table; the DNA yielded D and trimming. This sample gives roughly 58,000 clones in total; more than 55% of them show up just once. The top ten constitute around half of the sample.

Enrolling through a virtual design, the prospective study's participants ranged in age from roughly 18 to 95 years and lived across around 25 United States geographic areas. In the prospective study, cohorts were assigned on the basis of participant-reported clinical history obtained from a screening survey and a study questionnaire. Exposed participants were defined as having been in contact with someone with a PCR-confirmed or clinician-diagnosed COVID-19 case within 2 weeks of study entry. Mobile phlebotomists in the prospective study collected whole blood, serum and a nasopharyngeal or oropharyngeal swab from every participant. Additional blood draws and questionnaires over an approximately two-month period could optionally be provided by prospective study participants. Prospective study blood samples were shipped either frozen or at room temperature before DNA extraction. Study-wide conclusions, independent of this receptor: The amount of clinical and demographic metadata varied by source and participant and was provided uncurated.

Details on this clone: Its antigen remains unidentified. One base away there is no much larger clone; base qualities are not given.

Compared with germline, V lacks 4 bases and J lacks 0 bases; bases without a gene match: 5. The CDR3 measures 15 amino acids from cysteine to phenylalanine. Only CDR3 DNA remains: 45 bases, in frame from the first base. From a lookup of the germline V gene, CDR1 and CDR2 are SGHDN and FVKESK. This chain joins TRBV14 to TRBJ1-1; 7 junctional bases match TRBD1. The TCR was taken from a woman aged 55-70 years who had been exposed to COVID-19. The material sequenced was PBMCs or T cells enriched from blood (not recorded which). The sequenced DNA is TGTGCCAGCAGCCGGGGACAGATTCTGAACACTGAAGCTTTCTTT. This is translated as CASSRGQILNTEAFF.